The 19 T cell receptor beta chains below come from one sample, sequenced in a study of blood T cell repertoires in COVID-19. Profiling relied on immunoSEQ multiplex PCR, and the TCRdb table lists in-frame clones only, not all of them. The table has hundreds of thousands of clones, roughly nine tenths seen once. Material for sequencing was PBMCs or T cells enriched from blood (not recorded which). The receptors here all came from a woman between 45 and 60 years old in a cohort exposed to, infected with or recovered from COVID-19 (not recorded which).

The J gene is TRBJ1-4, the V gene TRBV5-1, with TRBD1 matching 7 bases. This CDR3 has 13 amino acids. The junction had 2 bases not matched to a gene; V was cut back by 1 base and J by 8 bases. Germline V gives CDR1 SGHRS, CDR2 YFSETQ. CDR3 bases: TGCGCCAGCAGCTTGCCGGGACAGGAAAAACTGTTTTTT. As protein: CASSLPGQEKLFF.

The gene calls are TRBV7-3 and TRBJ2-1; 7 positions agree with TRBD2. With V trimmed by 5 bases and J by 14 bases, 9 bases remained unmatched. Looked up from germline, CDR1 is SGHTA and CDR2 is FQGTGA. The CDR3 covers 12 residues. The CDR3 loop reads CASSAGDGEEFF. The CDR3 bases are TGTGCCAGCAGCGCGGGGGACGGAGAGGAGTTCTTC.

This chain joins TRBV4-1 and TRBJ2-1, with 10 bases identical to TRBD1. The CDR3 consists of 18 residues. Trimming cost V 2 bases and J 8 bases; bases outside gene matches: 15. Germline V gene lookup returns CDR1 MGHRA and CDR2 YSYEKL. CDR3 nucleotide sequence: TGCGCCAGCAGCCAACAACCGATGGGGGACAGGGGTGTCGATGAGCAGTTCTTC. Its translation: CASSQQPMGDRGVDEQFF.

About this clone: The junction departs from germline at one end; a sequencing error may be responsible. The chain joins TRBV7-2 to TRBJ2-1; 10 positions match TRBD2. The V gene's germline CDR1 is SGHTA and CDR2 FQGNSA. The CDR3 extends over 15 amino acids. The CDR3 bases are TGTGCCAGCAGCCCCGAAGGGCTAGCGGGGGCCCCTTTGGTCTTC. This sequence encodes CASSPEGLAGAPLVF.

The genes are TRBV25-1 and TRBJ2-1; no reliable D call. Trimming removed 6 bases at V and 9 bases at J, with 9 bases between. The CDR3 totals 11 residues. CDR1 and CDR2 (germline): MGHDK, SYGVNS. As DNA, the CDR3 is TGTGCCAGCAGCGGGTTTAGTGAGCAGTTCTTC. Encoded protein: CASSGFSEQFF.

Note on this clone: At one end, the junction sequence differs from germline, possibly due to a read error. The chain carries TRBV9 and TRBJ1-1; the D gene is possibly TRBD1 (5 bases). Germline CDR1 reads SGDLS; CDR2 reads YYNGEE. CDR3 length: 16 amino acids. The CDR3 region is CASSVVAGRGNPEAFF. The CDR3 region has the DNA TGTGCCAGCAGCGTAGTAGCGGGTCGGGGGAACCCTGAAGCTTTCTTT.

This chain links TRBV7-2 with TRBJ1-2; no reliable D call. Germline loops: CDR1 SGHTA, CDR2 FQGNSA. The germline V and J ends were trimmed by 7 bases and 3 bases, with 12 bases remaining between them. This CDR3 comprises 13 residues. CDR3 sequence reads: CASTPGRDYGYTF. The CDR3 DNA reads as TGTGCCAGCACCCCTGGGCGAGACTATGGCTACACCTTC.

The chain is built from TRBV3-1 (or the pseudogene TRBV3-2) and TRBJ1-2; no clear D. The V gene lost 0 bases and the J gene lost 8 bases, with 10 bases spanning the gap. The CDR3 sequence is 13 residues long. Germline CDR1 reads LGHDT; CDR2 reads YNNKEL (reference sequence). The DNA of the CDR3 is TGTGCCAGCAGCCAAGAGATAGTCGGGGGCTACACCTTC. Translating it yields CASSQEIVGGYTF.

V and J are TRBV7-2 and TRBJ1-4, with D possibly matching TRBD1 (5 bases). Germline CDR1 SGHTA, CDR2 FQGNSA. The germline V and J ends were trimmed by 2 bases and 7 bases, with 14 bases remaining between them. The CDR3 has 15 amino acids. The CDR3 DNA follows: TGTGCCAGCAGCTTACAGGGTTTGGTGGGTGAAAAACTGTTTTTT. Amino acid sequence: CASSLQGLVGEKLFF.

The V and J genes are TRBV3-1 (or the pseudogene TRBV3-2) and TRBJ1-2, with 9 bases aligning to TRBD1. The CDR3 consists of 15 residues. Trimming removed 1 base from V and 8 bases from J; junction bases left unmatched: 8. The germline CDR1 and CDR2 sequences are LGHDT and YNNKEL (reference sequence). The CDR3 coding sequence is TGTGCCAGCAGCCAAGTTCCGGGACAGGGAGAAGGCTACACCTTC. It is translated as CASSQVPGQGEGYTF.

V and J are TRBV4-1 and TRBJ1-1; D not certain. V was clipped by 1 base and J by 3 bases, with 6 bases between them. The V gene's germline CDR1 is MGHRA and CDR2 YSYEKL. The CDR3 consists of 13 residues. CDR3 nucleotides: TGCGCCAGCAGCCAAGCCGGGTACACTGAAGCTTTCTTT. Amino acids: CASSQAGYTEAFF.

The chain recombines TRBV2 with TRBJ2-5, with D possibly matching TRBD2 (7 bases). Germline V gene data show CDR1 as SNHLY and CDR2 as FYNNEI. With 3 bases removed from V and 2 bases from J, the gap between germline ends came to 13 bases. The CDR3 extends over 15 amino acids. As DNA, the CDR3 is TGTGCCAGCAGTGAGATGCGGGGGCCTCAAGAGACCCAGTACTTC. Protein sequence: CASSEMRGPQETQYF.

Here the CDR3 reads CASSHGPGGAGGDTQYF. The DNA for the CDR3 is TGTGCCAGCAGCCACGGCCCCGGCGGCGCGGGGGGGGATACGCAGTATTTT. V gene TRBV3-1 (or the pseudogene TRBV3-2) combines with J gene TRBJ2-3; 9 positions agree with TRBD2. Trimming at V came to 3 bases and at J to 6 bases, leaving 13 bases not matched to a gene. CDR3 size: 17 residues. Germline V lookup: CDR1 LGHDT, CDR2 YNNKEL (reference sequence).

The chain combines TRBV29-1 with TRBJ1-5; the D gene is possibly TRBD1 (5 bases). V lost 7 bases, J lost 10 bases, and 23 bases lay in between. The CDR3 runs to 14 residues. Germline V CDR1 and CDR2: SQVTM, ANQGSEA. The CDR3: CSGLTVVEALPQHF. The CDR3 coding sequence is TGCAGCGGCTTGACAGTAGTAGAGGCGCTTCCCCAGCATTTT.

J is TRBJ2-1 and V is TRBV7-2; D uncertain. CDR1 and CDR2 (germline): SGHTA, FQGNSA. Trimming left V 1 base short and J 2 bases short, with 9 bases between. This CDR3 has 15 amino acids. CDR3 sequence reads: CASSLDFNTYNEQFF. CDR3 in DNA: TGTGCCAGCAGCTTAGACTTTAATACCTACAATGAGCAGTTCTTC.

This chain joins TRBV7-2 and TRBJ2-1; 11 bases fit TRBD2. The trim removed 5 bases at V and 7 bases at J, leaving 13 bases unmatched. Germline CDR1 and CDR2: SGHTA and FQGNSA. The CDR3 covers 17 residues. CDR3 residues: CASSTVASGGPGNEQFF. Here the CDR3 DNA reads TGTGCCAGCAGCACAGTGGCTAGCGGGGGGCCGGGGAATGAGCAGTTCTTC. The whole variable domain, filled in from reference TRBV7-2 and TRBJ2-1, reads GAGVSQSPSNKVTEKGKDVELRCDPISGHTALYWYRQSLGQGLEFLIYFQGNSAPDKSGLPSDRFSAERTGGSVSTLTIQRTQQEDSAVYLCASSTVASGGPGNEQFFGPGTRLTVL.

This sequence joins TRBV7-9 and TRBJ2-2; 7 bases match TRBD2. Germline-derived CDR1 and CDR2 are SEHNR and FQNEAQ (reference sequence). This CDR3 region has 15 residues. With 7 bases clipped from V and 1 base from J, the junction kept 6 bases outside the gene matches. The CDR3 here is CASNAIAGNTGELFF. The CDR3 bases are TGTGCCAGCAACGCCATAGCGGGGAACACCGGGGAGCTGTTTTTT.

The sample holds a few counts of this clone. J is TRBJ2-1 and V is TRBV20-1, with 8 bases aligning to TRBD2. CDR1 is DFQATT and CDR2 is SNEGSKA in the germline V gene (reference sequence). The CDR3 is 14 amino acids. The V and J ends lost 3 bases and 8 bases, in that order; junction bases with no gene match: 9. CDR3 in DNA: TGCAGTGCTAGTTCTGGCGGGGGGCTGTATGAGCAGTTCTTC. Its protein product is CSASSGGGLYEQFF.

The chain recombines TRBV7-9 with TRBJ1-5; the D is unclear. This CDR3 is 13 amino acids long. Trimming removed 3 bases from V and 4 bases from J, with 7 bases in between. Germline CDR1 reads SEHNR; CDR2 reads FQNEAQ (reference sequence). In DNA, the CDR3 is TGTGCCAGCAGCTTGGGGAGGAATCAGCCCCAGCATTTT. It specifies CASSLGRNQPQHF.